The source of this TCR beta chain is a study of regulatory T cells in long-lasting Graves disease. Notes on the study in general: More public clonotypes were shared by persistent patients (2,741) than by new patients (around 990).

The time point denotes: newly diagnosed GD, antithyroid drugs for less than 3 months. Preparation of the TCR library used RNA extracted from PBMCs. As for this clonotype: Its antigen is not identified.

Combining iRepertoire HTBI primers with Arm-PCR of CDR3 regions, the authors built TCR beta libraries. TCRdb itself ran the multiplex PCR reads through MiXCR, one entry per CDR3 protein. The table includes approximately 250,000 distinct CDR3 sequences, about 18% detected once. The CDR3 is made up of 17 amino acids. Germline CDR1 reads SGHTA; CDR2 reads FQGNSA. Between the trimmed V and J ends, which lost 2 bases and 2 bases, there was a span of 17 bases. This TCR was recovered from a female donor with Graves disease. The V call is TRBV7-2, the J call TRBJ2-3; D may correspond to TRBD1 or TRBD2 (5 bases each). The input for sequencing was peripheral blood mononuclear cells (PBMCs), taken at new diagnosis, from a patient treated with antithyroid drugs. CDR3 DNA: TGTGCCAGCAGCTTAAGGGGAGCCCCGACCTTCACAGATACGCAGTATTTT. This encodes CASSLRGAPTFTDTQYF. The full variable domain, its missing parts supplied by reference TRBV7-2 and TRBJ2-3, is GAGVSQSPSNKVTEKGKDVELRCDPISGHTALYWYRQSLGQGLEFLIYFQGNSAPDKSGLPSDRFSAERTGGSVSTLTIQRTQQEDSAVYLCASSLRGAPTFTDTQYFGPGTRLTVL.